What follows are 16 T cell receptor beta chains derived from one specimen sequenced in a study of cytomegalovirus exposure and HLA in healthy donors (dated by TCRdb to about 2017). Receptor amplification or capture employed the immunoSEQ multiplex PCR assay. A mixture of 60 forward primers for TCR Vbeta segments and 13 reverse primers for TCR Jbeta segments was used in the multiplex PCR. This is the immuneACCESS table as TCRdb keeps it, with only in-frame sequences that have V and J called. A part of the clones is gone; compared with another copy, unresolved V genes explain less than half, and the rest is unexplained. For this sample there are some 54,000 clones; 65% to 85% appear just once. The ten largest clones capture under 7% of the sample. Material: PBMCs. These receptors originate from a male donor in good health and CMV-seronegative.

This clone was picked up a small number of times. The chain has TRBV5-4 and TRBJ2-7, with D possibly TRBD1 on 6 matching bases. Trimming removed 1 base from V and 5 bases from J, with 13 bases in between. This CDR3 is built from 14 residues. CDR1 is SGHNT and CDR2 is YYREEE in the germline V gene (reference sequence). This chain's CDR3 is CASSLSGRGDEQYF. CDR3 in DNA: TGTGCCAGCAGCTTGTCCGGCAGGGGAGACGAGCAGTACTTC.

V gene TRBV9 combines with J gene TRBJ1-1, with a possible D match to TRBD1 (5 bases). Germline values: CDR1 SGDLS, CDR2 YYNGEE. The CDR3 runs to 14 residues. The V end lost 4 bases, the J end lost 4 bases, and 14 bases lay between the germline ends. CDR3 sequence reads: CASSPSGGGTEAFF. DNA for the CDR3: TGTGCCAGCAGCCCCTCGGGGGGTGGCACTGAAGCTTTCTTT.

The CDR3 DNA sequence: TGTGCCAGCAGCCGGCTGGGACTCGAGAACACCGGGGAGCTGTTTTTT. Its translation is CASSRLGLENTGELFF. The gene calls are TRBV4-2 and TRBJ2-2, with D possibly matching TRBD2 (6 bases). The germline gives CDR1 LGHNA, CDR2 YNFKEQ. Deletions cut 4 bases from V and 1 base from J, with 13 bases between. The CDR3 is made up of 16 amino acids.

The genes are TRBV2 and TRBJ2-5; 9 bases match TRBD1. Losses at the gene ends were 3 bases for V and 4 bases for J; bases not matched to a gene: 6. This CDR3 comprises 15 residues. The germline V gene has CDR1 SNHLY and CDR2 FYNNEI. This CDR3 reads CASSEIQGAGETQYF. The CDR3 nucleotides are TGTGCCAGCAGTGAGATACAGGGGGCGGGAGAGACCCAGTACTTC.

The V gene is TRBV7-2, the J gene TRBJ2-7, with 8 bases that match TRBD2. The CDR3 has 16 residues. Trimming at V came to 1 base and at J to 2 bases, leaving 7 bases not matched to a gene. The V gene's germline CDR1 is SGHTA and CDR2 FQGNSA. The CDR3: CASSLVARGGAYEQYF. CDR3 bases: TGTGCCAGCAGCTTAGTCGCCCGGGGGGGGGCCTACGAGCAGTACTTC.

The chain links TRBV5-4 to TRBJ1-2, with D perhaps matching TRBD1 (5 bases). Germline V gives CDR1 SGHNT, CDR2 YYREEE (reference sequence). V lost 0 bases and J lost 5, with 20 bases in between. This CDR3 is built from 17 residues. Here the CDR3 reads CASSLAGGLLQSYGYTF. In DNA, the CDR3 is TGTGCCAGCAGCTTGGCCGGGGGACTCCTCCAATCTTATGGCTACACCTTC.

This clone is a singleton in its sample. The chain uses TRBV7-2 and TRBJ1-2; unclear D gene. V lost 1 base and J 0 bases, leaving 6 bases between the germline ends. This CDR3 comprises 14 residues. Looked up from germline, CDR1 is SGHTA and CDR2 is FQGNSA. CDR3 DNA sequence: TGTGCCAGCAGCTTAGATATAGCTAACTATGGCTACACCTTC. Its translation is CASSLDIANYGYTF.

V usage is TRBV27 and J usage is TRBJ2-1; tentative D call: TRBD2 (6 bases). The V and J ends lost 8 bases and 5 bases respectively, with 10 bases between them. This CDR3 has 12 residues. Germline CDR1 MNHEY, CDR2 SMNVEV (reference sequence). DNA for the CDR3: TGTGCCAGCGGTCGCGGGGACAATGAGCAGTTCTTC. It codes for CASGRGDNEQFF.

The rearrangement joins TRBV4-1 to TRBJ2-4, with 9 nucleotides matching TRBD2. V shed 0 bases, J shed 4 bases, and the junction held 7 bases outside the gene matches. CDR3 size: 17 residues. Per the germline V gene, CDR1 is MGHRA and CDR2 is YSYEKL. The CDR3 protein is CASSQDGGGAHKNIQYF. The CDR3 nucleotides read TGCGCCAGCAGCCAAGATGGCGGGGGGGCTCATAAAAACATTCAGTACTTC.

The chain uses TRBV5-1 and TRBJ2-1; 7 nucleotides align to TRBD1. J gave up 12 bases and V 0 bases, and 12 bases lay outside the gene matches. Germline V lookup: CDR1 SGHRS, CDR2 YFSETQ. The CDR3 has 15 amino acids. CDR3 sequence reads: CASSLGGQERGRQFF. The CDR3 region has the DNA TGCGCCAGCAGCTTGGGAGGACAGGAGAGAGGAAGGCAGTTCTTC.

This clone was seen only a few times. The CDR3: CASSRAGTSYNEQFF. CDR3 DNA: TGCGCCAGCAGCAGGGCCGGGACATCCTACAATGAGCAGTTCTTC. The genes are TRBV5-1 and TRBJ2-1, with D tentatively TRBD1 (6 bases). The CDR3 covers 15 residues. V lost 4 bases to trimming and J lost 1 base, with 12 bases between them. From germline, CDR1 is SGHRS and CDR2 YFSETQ.

The genes are TRBV19 and TRBJ1-2, with D possibly matching TRBD1 (5 bases). CDR1 LNHDA and CDR2 SQIVND come from the germline V gene (reference sequence). CDR3 length: 12 residues. V was pared by 6 bases and J by 3 bases, with 8 bases between. The CDR3 reads CASSTRDYGYTF. The DNA of the CDR3 is TGTGCCAGTAGCACCAGGGACTATGGCTACACCTTC.

The chain is built from TRBV7-3 and TRBJ2-1, with 7 positions matching TRBD2. CDR3 size: 12 residues. Trimming at V came to 3 bases and at J to 10 bases, leaving 3 bases not matched to a gene. Germline V CDR1 and CDR2: SGHTA, FQGTGA. The CDR3 sequence: CASSLSGGEQFF. In nucleotides, the CDR3 is TGTGCCAGCAGCTTGTCGGGAGGCGAGCAGTTCTTC.

V is TRBV6-6 and J is TRBJ1-1; D is perhaps TRBD1 (6 bases). The germline CDR1 and CDR2 sequences are MNHNY and SVGAGI (reference sequence). CDR3 length: 14 amino acids. Trimming took off 0 bases at V and 3 bases at J, with 8 bases between the two ends. DNA for the CDR3: TGTGCCAGCAGTTACTCGGGACAATACACTGAAGCTTTCTTT. Its protein product is CASSYSGQYTEAFF.

This clone has just a few counts. J is TRBJ2-7 and V is TRBV18; TRBD1 aligns across 9 bases. Trimming cost V 6 bases and J 1 base; bases outside gene matches: 7. There are 15 residues in the CDR3. Germline lookup yields CDR1 KGHSH and CDR2 LQKENI. CDR3 in amino acids: CASSPTGGGSYEQYF. CDR3 DNA: TGTGCCAGCTCCCCGACAGGGGGTGGTTCCTACGAGCAGTACTTC.

This clone has just one count. The chain is built from TRBV14 and TRBJ1-1, with D unresolved. The CDR3 has 12 residues. V shed 1 base and J shed 11 bases, with 11 bases lying between them. Looked up from germline, CDR1 is SGHDN and CDR2 is FVKESK. Here the CDR3 DNA reads TGTGCCAGCAGCCAAGGACCGTACGGGGCTTTCTTT. This codes for CASSQGPYGAFF.